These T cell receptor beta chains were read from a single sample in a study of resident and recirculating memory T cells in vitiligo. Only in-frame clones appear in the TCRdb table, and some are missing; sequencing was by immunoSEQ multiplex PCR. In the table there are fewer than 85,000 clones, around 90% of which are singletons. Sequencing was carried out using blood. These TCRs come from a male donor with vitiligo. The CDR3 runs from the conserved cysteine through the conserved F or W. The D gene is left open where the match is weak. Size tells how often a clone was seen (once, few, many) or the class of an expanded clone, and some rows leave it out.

TGTGCCAGCAGCTTTCAACAGAATGCCTACGAGCAGTACTTC	CASSFQQNAYEQYF	.	.	TRBV7-2	TRBJ2-7
TGTGCCAGCAGCTCGCACGACAGGGGCACCGGGGAGCTGTTTTTT	CASSSHDRGTGELFF	.	TRBD1	TRBV9	TRBJ2-2
TGTGCCAGCAGCTTATTAGGGGACAATCAGCCCCAGCATTTT	CASSLLGDNQPQHF	.	.	TRBV7-3	TRBJ1-5
TGTGCCAGCAGCCCGGCGGAGAACACTGAAGCTTTCTTT	CASSPAENTEAFF	.	.	TRBV7-6	TRBJ1-1
TGTGCCAGCAACCTCATAAACCCGGCTAACTATGGCTACACCTTC	CASNLINPANYGYTF	.	.	TRBV7-7	TRBJ1-2
TGTGCCAGCAGCTTGGGAGGAGGGTACCAAGAGACCCAGTACTTC	CASSLGGGYQETQYF	.	.	TRBV7-2	TRBJ2-5
TGTGCCAGCACGGGGGGGAACACAGTGGTAAAACTGTTTTTT	CASTGGNTVVKLFF	.	.	TRBV6-1	TRBJ1-4
TGTGCCAGCAAACAGGGGGCGCGGGGCGAGCAGTACTTC	CASKQGARGEQYF	.	TRBD1	TRBV28	TRBJ2-7
TGTGCCAGCAACGAGGGGGGGCGCTCAAAAGAGCAGTACTTC	CASNEGGRSKEQYF	.	.	TRBV28	TRBJ2-7
TGTGCCAGCAGTGCCTTGGGACAGGGAAACTACGAGCAGTACTTC	CASSALGQGNYEQYF	.	TRBD1	TRBV6-1	TRBJ2-7
TGTGCAAGTCGCTTACCCCGGGTAGCGGGGCCGCGGGAGCAGTACTTC	CASRLPRVAGPREQYF	.	.	TRBV12-2	TRBJ2-7
TGTGCCTGGAGTGTTGGGACAACGAGAGGTGGAAACACCATATATTTT	CAWSVGTTRGGNTIYF	.	.	TRBV30	TRBJ1-3
TGTGCCAGCAGCTTTATGCCTAGTGAAGCTTTCTTT	CASSFMPSEAFF	.	.	TRBV5-5	TRBJ1-1
TGTGCCAGCAGGCGGTCAGGGGGCACAGATACGCAGTATTTT	CASRRSGGTDTQYF	once	.	TRBV5-8	TRBJ2-3
TGTGCCAGCAGTCCCTCTGGCCGAACTAATGAAAAACTGTTTTTT	CASSPSGRTNEKLFF	.	.	TRBV28	TRBJ1-4
TGTGCCAGCACCCTAGCGGGAGGGCCGACCGGGGAGCTGTTTTTT	CASTLAGGPTGELFF	.	TRBD2	TRBV28	TRBJ2-2
TGTGCCAGCAGCTACCGGCAGGAGAACACTGAAGCTTTCTTT	CASSYRQENTEAFF	.	.	TRBV11-2	TRBJ1-1
TGTGCCAGCCACAGATCGGGACAGGGCTTCCCTACGCCGTACGAGCAGTACTTC	CASHRSGQGFPTPYEQYF	.	TRBD1	TRBV28	TRBJ2-7
TGTGCCAGCAGCCAAGACGGCAGCGGACTCTCCTACGAGCAGTACTTC	CASSQDGSGLSYEQYF	.	.	TRBV4-2	TRBJ2-7
TGCGCCAGCAGCCTGAACTCCCCCTTTCAAGAGACCCAGTACTTC	CASSLNSPFQETQYF	few	.	TRBV5-1	TRBJ2-5
TGTGCCAGCAGCGGTGGGACAGGCGGAAATGAAAAACTGTTTTTT	CASSGGTGGNEKLFF	.	TRBD1	TRBV9	TRBJ1-4
TGTGCCATCAGTGGCAGCGGTTCGAGGAATGAGCAGTTCTTC	CAISGSGSRNEQFF	.	.	TRBV10-3	TRBJ2-1
TGCGCCAGCAGCTTGGCCCCAGGGGGCAGGTATGGCTACACCTTC	CASSLAPGGRYGYTF	.	TRBD1	TRBV5-1	TRBJ1-2
TGTGCCAGCAGTCTTTCACTCGGGACTGAAGCTTTCTTT	CASSLSLGTEAFF	.	.	TRBV25-1	TRBJ1-1
TGTGCCAGCTCACCACCTGACAGGGTCTACGAGCAGTACTTC	CASSPPDRVYEQYF	.	TRBD1	TRBV18	TRBJ2-7
TGTGCCAGCTCACCCAAGACAGGGGGGCATGAGCAGTTCTTC	CASSPKTGGHEQFF	.	TRBD1	TRBV18	TRBJ2-1
TGTGCCAGCATCTTTGGCGGGGCAGGGGGCGCAGATACGCAGTATTTT	CASIFGGAGGADTQYF	.	TRBD1	TRBV28	TRBJ2-3
TGTGCCAGCAGTGGGACTAGCGGGGCCCTCGAGCAGTACTTC	CASSGTSGALEQYF	.	TRBD2	TRBV2	TRBJ2-7
TGTGCCAGCAGCTTGTGGGGGGACACTGAAGCTTTCTTT	CASSLWGDTEAFF	.	.	TRBV5-4	TRBJ1-1
TGTGCCAGCAGTTACTCGACAGGGGCAGACACTGAAGCTTTCTTT	CASSYSTGADTEAFF	.	TRBD1	TRBV6-5	TRBJ1-1
TGTGCCAGCAGCGTAGGAGGGTCAGGCTACGAGCAGTACTTC	CASSVGGSGYEQYF	.	.	TRBV9	TRBJ2-7
TGTGCCAGCAGCGACTGGGGGGGGGCGGAAGAAGCTTTCTTT	CASSDWGGAEEAFF	.	.	TRBV11-2	TRBJ1-1
TGCGCCAGCAGGGAGAGACAGGATAGCGCCTACGAGCAGTACTTC	CASRERQDSAYEQYF	.	.	TRBV5-1	TRBJ2-7
TGTGCCAGCAGCTATCCGACAGGGAATGAAAAACTGTTTTTT	CASSYPTGNEKLFF	once	TRBD1	TRBV28	TRBJ1-4
TGTGCCAGCAGTGAACGGCAGTTCTTC	CASSERQFF	.	.	TRBV2	TRBJ2-1
TGTGCCAGCAGTCCTACAGGGAGCGGTCAGCCCCAGCATTTT	CASSPTGSGQPQHF	.	.	TRBV27	TRBJ1-5
TGCGCCAGCAGCCAAGAATTTGGAGCGGGGAGGCAGTTCTTC	CASSQEFGAGRQFF	once	TRBD2	TRBV4-3	TRBJ2-1
TGTGCCAGCAGTTCACTAGCGCTCGAGCAGTACTTC	CASSSLALEQYF	.	TRBD2	TRBV28	TRBJ2-7
TGTGCCAGTAGTATGGTTCAGGGGTATAGCAATCAGCCCCAGCATTTT	CASSMVQGYSNQPQHF	few	.	TRBV19	TRBJ1-5
TGTGCCAGCAGCCACCTGGCGGACAATGAGCAGTTCTTC	CASSHLADNEQFF	.	.	TRBV14	TRBJ2-1
TGTGCCAGCAGCTTCTTTAGGGCTAGCGGATACAATGAGCAGTTCTTC	CASSFFRASGYNEQFF	.	TRBD2	TRBV11-2	TRBJ2-1
TGCGCCAGCAGCCCGTTAGCGGGAGACGATACGCAGTATTTT	CASSPLAGDDTQYF	.	TRBD2	TRBV5-1	TRBJ2-3
TGTGCCAGCAGCTTAGGCATGAACACTGAAGCTTTCTTT	CASSLGMNTEAFF	.	.	TRBV7-3	TRBJ1-1
TGTGCCAGCAGCTACGCCCCTGCGGCGCGGGGGAATGAGCAGTTCTTC	CASSYAPAARGNEQFF	.	TRBD2	TRBV7-9	TRBJ2-1